The 18 T cell receptor beta chains listed next were all sequenced from one sample in a study of T cell repertoires in cytomegalovirus infection. TCRdb recomputed calls from the reads with MiXCR, one row per CDR3 protein. The table includes under 350,000 distinct CDR3 sequences, about 8.8% detected once. Sequencing was done on a sample of PBMCs. The receptor set was obtained from a human donor in good health (CMV status not recorded). Some clones in this sample may be carry-over from other donors' samples.

This clonotype has ten or more counts. The gene calls are TRBV5-1 and TRBJ1-2; 9 bases line up with TRBD1. Unmatched junction bases numbered 18, after V lost 4 bases and J lost 5 bases. The CDR3 runs 18 residues. CDR1 is SGHRS and CDR2 is YFSETQ in the germline V gene. The CDR3 DNA is TGCGCCAGCAGCCCGGAGGGACAGGGCTTGTTTCCTCATTATGGCTACACCTTC. As protein: CASSPEGQGLFPHYGYTF.

This clonotype was seen ten or more times. The gene calls are TRBV27 and TRBJ1-1; TRBD1 aligns across 9 bases. In germline, CDR1 is MNHEY, CDR2 SMNVEV (reference sequence). J gave up 1 base and V 5 bases, and 5 bases lay outside the gene matches. This CDR3 is 15 amino acids long. Here the CDR3 reads CASSIGTGTNTEAFF. The CDR3 DNA reads as TGTGCCAGCAGTATAGGGACAGGGACGAACACTGAAGCTTTCTTT.

This clonotype has at least ten counts. The chain has TRBV19 and TRBJ2-3, with D maybe TRBD2 (6 bases). Trimming cost V 8 bases and J 4 bases, with 22 bases left between them. In germline, CDR1 is LNHDA, CDR2 SQIVND (reference sequence). The CDR3 length is 16 residues. The CDR3 sequence: CASGAGTPYSPDTQYF. The CDR3 nucleotides are TGTGCCAGTGGAGCCGGGACTCCCTATTCACCAGATACGCAGTATTTT.

This clonotype was found many times. One end of the junction does not line up with germline, which may come from a read error. The rearrangement joins TRBV7-7 to TRBJ2-5; 7 positions match TRBD1. CDR3 length: 15 amino acids. Germline values: CDR1 SSHAT, CDR2 FNYEAQ (reference sequence). CDR3 bases: TGTGCTAGCAGCCTCCGGGACAGCAGCCAAGAGACCCAGTACTTC. Translated, it gives CASSLRDSSQETQYF.

The genes are TRBV6-2 or TRBV6-3 and TRBJ2-2; 7 nucleotides align to TRBD1. Germline trimming cut 2 bases from V and 0 bases from J; bases unmatched to any gene: 6. CDR1 is MNHEY, CDR2 SVGEGT, per germline. The CDR3 sequence is 17 residues long. In DNA form, the CDR3 reads TGTGCCAGCAGTTACGACAGGGACCAGTCGAACACCGGGGAGCTGTTTTTT. This codes for CASSYDRDQSNTGELFF.

This clonotype was detected many times. This chain joins TRBV20-1 and TRBJ2-1, with D perhaps TRBD2 (6 bases). V was shortened by 0 bases and J by 4 bases, with 10 bases between the two germline ends. Germline CDR1 and CDR2: DFQATT and SNEGSKA (reference sequence). This CDR3 is built from 14 residues. The CDR3 DNA is TGCAGTGCTAGAGATCCGGGGGATTACAATGAGCAGTTCTTC. This sequence encodes CSARDPGDYNEQFF.

At least ten counts were recorded for this clonotype. The genes are TRBV9 and TRBJ2-1, with 7 positions matching TRBD1. CDR3 size: 15 residues. The germline V gene encodes CDR1 SGDLS and CDR2 YYNGEE. Trimming at V came to 4 bases and at J to 7 bases, leaving 11 bases not matched to a gene. The CDR3 coding sequence is TGTGCCAGCAGCCTCACCGGGACAGCTGAGAATGAGCAGTTCTTC. It encodes CASSLTGTAENEQFF.

This sequence joins TRBV9 and TRBJ1-4; D gene uncertain. CDR1 is SGDLS and CDR2 is YYNGEE in the germline V gene. The CDR3 totals 15 residues. V gave up 4 bases and J gave up 0 bases, with 10 bases separating them. The CDR3 loop reads CASSPPGSTNEKLFF. The CDR3 coding sequence is TGTGCCAGCAGCCCTCCTGGGTCAACTAATGAAAAACTGTTTTTT. Looking up the rest from reference TRBV9 and TRBJ1-4 gives the full variable domain: DSGVTQTPKHLITATGQRVTLRCSPRSGDLSVYWYQQSLDQGLQFLIQYYNGEERAKGNILERFSAQQFPDLHSELNLSSLELGDSALYFCASSPPGSTNEKLFFGSGTQLSVL.

This clonotype was counted ten times or more. The chain combines TRBV9 with TRBJ2-5; D is ambiguous. Trimming pared 2 bases from V and 0 bases from J, leaving 5 bases between. CDR3 length: 13 residues. Looked up from germline, CDR1 is SGDLS and CDR2 is YYNGEE. The DNA of the CDR3 is TGTGCCAGCAGCGTCCAAAACCAAGAGACCCAGTACTTC. It specifies CASSVQNQETQYF.

This clonotype was seen repeatedly, ten times or more. The chain is built from TRBV7-2 and TRBJ2-2; D is unclear. V was cut by 2 bases and J by 6 bases, with 4 bases left in between. Germline V gene data show CDR1 as SGHTA and CDR2 as FQGNSA. The CDR3 is 12 amino acids. The DNA of the CDR3 is TGTGCCAGCAGCTTATTTCCCGGGGAGCTGTTTTTT. Translating gives CASSLFPGELFF. Combining the CDR3 with reference TRBV7-2 and TRBJ2-2 gives the whole variable domain GAGVSQSPSNKVTEKGKDVELRCDPISGHTALYWYRQSLGQGLEFLIYFQGNSAPDKSGLPSDRFSAERTGGSVSTLTIQRTQQEDSAVYLCASSLFPGELFFGEGSRLTVL.

This clonotype was counted between two and nine times. The J gene is TRBJ2-3, the V gene TRBV28; 10 nucleotides agree with TRBD2. The CDR3 runs to 19 residues. Germline V gene lookup returns CDR1 MDHEN and CDR2 SYDVKM. V lost 3 bases and J lost 2; bases outside the gene matches: 14. CDR3 in amino acids: CASSLVAPSSGGTTDTQYF. In DNA form, the CDR3 reads TGTGCCAGCAGTTTGGTTGCCCCTAGTAGCGGGGGGACCACAGATACGCAGTATTTT. Filled out from reference TRBV28 and TRBJ2-3, the complete variable domain reads DVKVTQSSRYLVKRTGEKVFLECVQDMDHENMFWYRQDPGLGLRLIYFSYDVKMKEKGDIPEGYSVSREKKERFSLILESASTNQTSMYLCASSLVAPSSGGTTDTQYFGPGTRLTVL.

This clonotype was picked up many times. The gene calls are TRBV5-1 and TRBJ2-3, with a weak D call TRBD2 (6 bases). The CDR3 consists of 16 residues. Germline CDR1 reads SGHRS; CDR2 reads YFSETQ. Trimming stripped 3 bases from V and 3 bases from J, with 17 bases between. The CDR3 reads CASSSAPGLTTDTQYF. Here the CDR3 DNA reads TGCGCCAGCAGCTCAGCCCCGGGACTCACAACAGATACGCAGTATTTT.

Notes on this clonotype: A read error is possible here, since a much larger clone lies one base away. The J gene is TRBJ2-5, the V gene TRBV6-5, with D hard to call. The CDR3 length is 14 residues. CDR1 and CDR2 (germline): MNHEY, SVGAGI. CDR3 region: CVSSYGRLQETQYF. The CDR3 DNA reads as TGTGTCAGCAGTTACGGCAGGCTACAAGAGACCCAGTACTTC.

This clonotype showed up many times. The chain is built from TRBV29-1 and TRBJ2-2; TRBD1 matches at 8 bases. V lost 1 base and J lost 1; bases outside the gene matches: 2. The CDR3 covers 15 residues. Germline assignment: CDR1 SQVTM and CDR2 ANQGSEA. The CDR3 DNA reads TGCAGCGTTGAAGGGGGGACAGGGAACACCGGGGAGCTGTTTTTT. This sequence encodes CSVEGGTGNTGELFF.

This clonotype came up many times. This rearrangement joins TRBV7-2 to TRBJ2-3, with D hard to call. Germline V CDR1 and CDR2: SGHTA, FQGNSA. Trimming took off 5 bases at V and 3 bases at J, with 6 bases between the two ends. There are 12 residues in the CDR3. The CDR3 here is CASSPPTDTQYF. The CDR3 nucleotides read TGTGCCAGCAGCCCGCCTACAGATACGCAGTATTTT.

This clonotype has at least ten counts. The chain has TRBV6-1 and TRBJ1-3; D unresolved. Trimming left V 5 bases short and J 4 bases short, with 12 bases between. The germline gives CDR1 MNHNS, CDR2 SASEGT. The CDR3 loop spans 14 amino acids. CDR3 loop: CASSRSAQGNTIYF. The CDR3 DNA reads TGTGCCAGCAGTCGTTCCGCCCAGGGAAACACCATATATTTT.

V and J are TRBV28 and TRBJ2-2; either TRBD1 or TRBD2 may fit D (6 bases each). CDR1 and CDR2 from the germline V gene are MDHEN and SYDVKM. The CDR3 extends over 17 amino acids. Trimming took 6 bases from V and 3 from J, leaving 20 bases between them. CDR3 residues: CASRLRGVEIYTGELFF. The CDR3 DNA follows: TGTGCCAGCAGGCTGAGGGGGGTTGAAATATACACCGGGGAGCTGTTTTTT. Drawing the rest from reference TRBV28 and TRBJ2-2, the complete variable domain is DVKVTQSSRYLVKRTGEKVFLECVQDMDHENMFWYRQDPGLGLRLIYFSYDVKMKEKGDIPEGYSVSREKKERFSLILESASTNQTSMYLCASRLRGVEIYTGELFFGEGSRLTVL.

This clonotype was counted between two and nine times. This sequence joins TRBV20-1 and TRBJ1-2; no clear D gene. This CDR3 has 12 residues. V gave up 4 bases and J gave up 4 bases, with 10 bases separating them. CDR1 DFQATT and CDR2 SNEGSKA come from the germline V gene (reference sequence). CDR3 DNA: TGCAGTGCTACCGGTAGCACCTATGGCTACACCTTC. Its translation: CSATGSTYGYTF.